A single sample gave rise to the 16 T cell receptor beta chains below, sequenced in a study of T cells in Graves' hyperthyroidism and ophthalmopathy. RNA transcripts yielded amplified TCR beta CDR3 regions. HTBI primers were used for first-round RT-PCR of the TCR CDR3. TCRdb re-derived calls from the multiplex PCR reads in MiXCR, one entry per CDR3 protein. The table has 500,000 to 650,000 distinct CDR3 sequences, around 13% seen once. Sequencing input: blood. All receptors derive from a middle-aged woman with Graves' hyperthyroidism.

The chain links TRBV19 to TRBJ2-7; 11 bases fit TRBD2. Germline assignment: CDR1 LNHDA and CDR2 SQIVND (reference sequence). The ends lost 2 bases at V and 6 bases at J; junction bases unmatched: 3. The CDR3 extends over 14 amino acids. CDR3 coding DNA: TGTGCCAGTAGTATAACCGGGACTAGCGGCGAGCAGTACTTC. Amino acids: CASSITGTSGEQYF. Drawing the rest from reference TRBV19 and TRBJ2-7, the complete variable domain is DGGITQSPKYLFRKEGQNVTLSCEQNLNHDAMYWYRQDPGQGLRLIYYSQIVNDFQKGDIAEGYSVSREKKESFPLTVTSAQKNPTAFYLCASSITGTSGEQYFGPGTRLTVT.

V is TRBV5-1 and J is TRBJ2-7, with 10 bases identical to TRBD2. The V and J ends lost 0 bases and 4 bases, in that order; junction bases with no gene match: 7. Germline assignment: CDR1 SGHRS and CDR2 YFSETQ. The CDR3 extends over 16 amino acids. The CDR3 bases are TGCGCCAGCAGCTTGGAGCCTAGCGGGAGTTGGTACGAGCAGTACTTC. Its protein is CASSLEPSGSWYEQYF. The whole variable domain, remainder taken from reference TRBV5-1 and TRBJ2-7, is KAGVTQTPRYLIKTRGQQVTLSCSPISGHRSVSWYQQTPGQGLQFLFEYFSETQRNKGNFPGRFSGRQFSNSRSEMNVSTLELGDSALYLCASSLEPSGSWYEQYFGPGTRLTVT.

Ten or more counts support this clonotype. The chain has TRBV7-9 and TRBJ2-5; 7 bases are a match to TRBD2. Per germline, CDR1 SEHNR and CDR2 FQNEAQ (reference sequence). J lost 3 bases, V lost 3 bases, and 1 base had no gene match. CDR3 length: 13 residues. The CDR3 reads CASSFGTKETQYF. The CDR3 DNA sequence: TGTGCCAGCAGCTTCGGGACTAAAGAGACCCAGTACTTC.

The table lists this clonotype with many counts. V gene TRBV28 combines with J gene TRBJ2-3; either TRBD1 or TRBD2 may fit D (5 bases each). CDR1 and CDR2 from the germline V gene are MDHEN and SYDVKM. The CDR3 spans 16 residues. V lost 4 bases and J lost 0, with 14 bases in between. CDR3 coding DNA: TGTGCCAGCAGTTCGGGGCAGGACCTTAGCACAGATACGCAGTATTTT. Translating it yields CASSSGQDLSTDTQYF.

For this clonotype: A much larger clone is a single base away; this may be a read error. The chain combines TRBV7-2 with TRBJ2-1; perhaps TRBD2 as D (6 bases). The J call is uncertain, as TRBJ2-7 better fits the DNA end. This CDR3 region has 16 residues. CDR1 is SGHTA, CDR2 FQGNSA, per germline. For the CDR3, the DNA is TGTGCCAGCAGCTCGGGACTCCTCGGCTCCTACAATGAGCAGTACTTC. This translates into CASSSGLLGSYNEQYF.

The chain combines TRBV18 with TRBJ2-6; TRBD2 is a possible D gene (6 bases). V lost 0 bases and J 2 bases, leaving 11 bases between the germline ends. The CDR3 spans 17 residues. The germline V gene encodes CDR1 KGHSH and CDR2 LQKENI. The CDR3 loop reads CASSPPRGGAGANVLTF. In DNA, the CDR3 is TGTGCCAGCTCACCACCGAGGGGAGGAGCTGGGGCCAACGTCCTGACTTTC.

This clonotype was picked up a small number of times. The chain combines TRBV6-1 with TRBJ2-1; 8 bases line up with TRBD2. The CDR3 is 15 residues long. V lost 2 bases and J lost 5; bases outside the gene matches: 5. Germline V gene lookup returns CDR1 MNHNS and CDR2 SASEGT. The CDR3 loop reads CASSELSGSDNEQFF. CDR3 nucleotides: TGTGCCAGCAGTGAATTAAGCGGGAGCGACAATGAGCAGTTCTTC.

This clonotype was seen many times. V and J are TRBV9 and TRBJ1-3; D is undetermined. The CDR3 is 13 amino acids. V was shortened by 4 bases and J by 4 bases, with 9 bases between the two germline ends. Germline V CDR1 and CDR2: SGDLS, YYNGEE. The CDR3 here is CASSSLTGNTIYF. For the CDR3, the DNA is TGTGCCAGCAGCTCCCTGACAGGAAACACCATATATTTT.

This clonotype came up many times. V is TRBV20-1 and J is TRBJ1-2; D gene uncertain. The ends were cut back, 6 bases at V and 1 base at J, with 15 bases in the middle. The CDR3 consists of 14 residues. Germline CDR1 reads DFQATT; CDR2 reads SNEGSKA (reference sequence). CDR3 in amino acids: CSATDPRDNYGYTF. The CDR3 DNA follows: TGCAGTGCCACGGATCCGAGGGATAACTATGGCTACACCTTC.

A few counts support this clonotype. The rearrangement joins TRBV10-2 to TRBJ2-2; D is ambiguous. The CDR3 contains 13 residues. V was shortened by 0 bases and J by 3 bases, with 2 bases between the two germline ends. Germline values: CDR1 WSHSY, CDR2 SAAADI. CDR3 residues: CASSESYTGELFF. CDR3 sequence (DNA): TGCGCCAGCAGTGAGTCTTACACCGGGGAGCTGTTTTTT.

Only a few counts were recorded for this clonotype. This chain connects TRBV28 to TRBJ1-1; 7 bases agree with TRBD1. The germline CDR1 and CDR2 sequences are MDHEN and SYDVKM. This CDR3 spans 13 amino acids. V was clipped by 4 bases and J by 9 bases; unmatched bases: 8. The CDR3 sequence: CASSSDRAGKAFF. In DNA, the CDR3 is TGTGCCAGCAGTTCCGACAGGGCGGGGAAAGCTTTCTTT.

The gene calls are TRBV13 and TRBJ2-2; TRBD1 might be the D (6 bases). The CDR3 contains 14 residues. V was pared by 5 bases and J by 8 bases, with 15 bases between. Germline V gene data show CDR1 as PRHDT and CDR2 as FYEKMQ (reference sequence). CDR3 nucleotides: TGTGCCAGCAGCCAAAACAGGGTGTTTGGGGAGCTGTTTTTT. This encodes CASSQNRVFGELFF.

As for this clonotype: A much larger clonotype is one base distant, so this may be a read error. The rearrangement uses TRBV15 and TRBJ2-5, with 8 nucleotides matching TRBD1. The CDR3 has 15 amino acids. The germline V gene has CDR1 LNHNV and CDR2 YYDKDF (reference sequence). With V trimmed by 4 bases and J by 3 bases, 7 bases remained unmatched. The CDR3 spells CATSKRQGTEETQYF. The CDR3 region has the DNA TGTGCCACCAGCAAAAGACAGGGGACGGAAGAGACCCAGTACTTC.

This clonotype was seen more than once but under ten times. The V and J genes are TRBV3-1 and TRBJ1-2; no firm D call. Trimming pared 1 base from V and 5 bases from J, leaving 8 bases between. Per germline, CDR1 LGHDT and CDR2 YNNKEL (reference sequence). CDR3 length: 13 residues. CDR3 loop: CASSQGSQYGYTF. The CDR3 nucleotides read TGTGCCAGCAGCCAAGGGAGTCAGTATGGCTACACCTTC.

This clonotype was detected many times. This chain connects TRBV27 to TRBJ1-2, with 8 nucleotides matching TRBD1. The CDR3 extends over 14 amino acids. CDR1 and CDR2 (germline): MNHEY, SMNVEV (reference sequence). V was pared by 8 bases and J by 2 bases, with 7 bases of the junction left unmatched. CDR3 protein: CASRTGPSNYGYTF. DNA for the CDR3: TGTGCCAGCCGGACAGGGCCCTCAAACTATGGCTACACCTTC.

In this sample, this clonotype turned up many times. The V gene is TRBV5-6, the J gene TRBJ2-3; TRBD2 matches at 9 bases. V trimming: 2 bases; J trimming: 1 base; junction bases outside the gene matches: 2. CDR3 length: 15 residues. Germline CDR1 reads SGHDT; CDR2 reads YYEEEE. The CDR3 DNA is TGTGCCAGCAGCTTTAGGACTAGCGGCACAGATACGCAGTATTTT. As protein: CASSFRTSGTDTQYF.